This T cell receptor (beta chain) was identified in a study of T cell repertoires in cytomegalovirus infection. A single record per CDR3 protein comes from TCRdb applying MiXCR to the reads. The sample contains around 100,000 distinct CDR3 sequences, around 30% of which appear only once. CDR1 is SGHVS, CDR2 FQNEAQ, per germline. The CDR3 contains 15 residues. Of note for this clonotype: Its cognate antigen is unknown. The junction does not match germline at one end; this may be a read error.

Study-level points and caveats: HLA-C-restricted, CMV-specific TCR beta clonotypes were dominant ex vivo.

Sequenced material: CD8+ T cells from cultured PBMCs, taken from culture after CMV antigen stimulation. This rearrangement joins TRBV7-8 to TRBJ2-3, with 7 bases identical to TRBD2. The origin of this receptor is a human donor in good health (CMV status not recorded). Some clones in this sample may be carry-over from other donors' samples. For the CDR3, the DNA is TGTGCCAGCAGCTCAGGACTAGGAGCCACAGATTCGCAGTATTTT. It translates to CASSSGLGATDSQYF.